The TCR beta chain described here comes from a study of blood T cell repertoires in COVID-19. Study details: Material from acute and convalescent COVID-19 was sourced from the United States, Italy and Spain. PBMCs, B-cell-depleted T cells, or T cells provided the cDNA or gDNA that made up the material.

Original processing notes: Scientists estimated how many nucleated cells there were by amplifying reference gene primers. Profiled with immunoSEQ multiplex PCR; TCRdb holds only in-frame clones, not every one. The V and J calls and the clone size are those of that table, but D and trimming were determined from the DNA. The table has about 140,000 clones, more than 65% seen once. The sequenced material came from peripheral blood. This TCR was sampled from a human donor in a cohort sampled during active COVID-19.

The CDR3 reads CASSPTQGRAFF. Written as DNA, the CDR3 is TGTGCCAGCAGCCCCACACAGGGTAGAGCTTTCTTT. V and J are TRBV9 and TRBJ1-1, with D tentatively TRBD1 (6 bases). The CDR3 spans 12 residues. V shed 4 bases and J shed 10 bases, with 14 bases lying between them. Germline-derived CDR1 and CDR2 are SGDLS and YYNGEE.